Following are 21 T cell receptor beta chains from one sample sequenced in a study of blood T cells in healthy people across ages. A second roughly 7 to 12 cycle PCR used barcoded and J-beta primers. TCRdb passed the 5' RACE reads through MiXCR, listing each CDR3 protein once. The sample has approximately 850,000 distinct CDR3 sequences, about 62% seen once. Sequences were obtained from blood. These receptor sequences come from a man aged 25 to 40 in good health.

Remarks on this clonotype: A junction end diverges from the germline sequence, so it may reflect a read error. The chain is built from TRBV7-7 and TRBJ2-5, with TRBD2 matching 11 bases. This CDR3 is built from 15 residues. Germline V lookup: CDR1 SSHAT, CDR2 FNYEAQ (reference sequence). CDR3 loop: CASSLTSGRRETQYF. For the CDR3, the DNA is TGTGCTAGCAGTTTAACTAGCGGGAGAAGAGAGACCCAGTACTTC.

The V and J genes are TRBV20-1 and TRBJ2-5; weak D call: TRBD2 (6 bases). V was pared by 6 bases and J by 2 bases, with 13 bases between. The CDR3 runs 13 residues. Per the germline V gene, CDR1 is DFQATT and CDR2 is SNEGSKA (reference sequence). The CDR3: CSASTSLQETQYF. The DNA of the CDR3 is TGCAGTGCGTCTACTAGCCTTCAAGAGACCCAGTACTTC.

The V and J genes are TRBV12-3 or TRBV12-4 and TRBJ2-1, with TRBD2 matching 15 bases. Losses at the gene ends were 6 bases for V and 15 bases for J; bases not matched to a gene: 9. The CDR3 loop spans 14 amino acids. CDR3 loop: CASSLGLAGGQGFF. As DNA, the CDR3 is TGTGCCAGCAGCTTGGGACTAGCGGGGGGCCAGGGGTTCTTC.

This clonotype was counted only a few times. The V gene is TRBV4-3, the J gene TRBJ2-3; 9 bases match TRBD2. The trim removed 2 bases at V and 2 bases at J, leaving 5 bases unmatched. The CDR3 is 16 residues long. CDR1 and CDR2 from the germline V gene are LGHNA and YSLEER. The CDR3 sequence: CASSQQAGGSTDTQYF. Here the CDR3 DNA reads TGCGCCAGCAGCCAACAAGCGGGAGGCTCCACAGATACGCAGTATTTT.

V and J are TRBV20-1 and TRBJ2-5, with D perhaps matching TRBD2 (5 bases). The CDR3 is 15 residues long. CDR1 and CDR2 (germline): DFQATT, SNEGSKA (reference sequence). V was shortened by 5 bases and J by 5 bases, with 21 bases between the two germline ends. This CDR3 is CSAWTGRMAEETQYF. In DNA, the CDR3 is TGCAGTGCTTGGACGGGGAGAATGGCGGAGGAGACCCAGTACTTC.

Only a few counts were recorded for this clonotype. The rearrangement uses TRBV20-1 and TRBJ2-2; D perhaps matches TRBD2 (6 bases). V shed 0 bases and J shed 3 bases, with 14 bases lying between them. In germline, CDR1 is DFQATT, CDR2 SNEGSKA (reference sequence). This CDR3 is built from 16 residues. The CDR3 DNA sequence: TGCAGTGCTAGAGATACCGATGGAGGGGACACCGGGGAGCTGTTTTTT. Translated, it gives CSARDTDGGDTGELFF.

The V and J genes are TRBV15 and TRBJ2-5; TRBD2 is a possible D gene (6 bases). This CDR3 is built from 14 residues. Trimming cost V 1 base and J 6 bases, with 12 bases left between them. Per germline, CDR1 LNHNV and CDR2 YYDKDF (reference sequence). The CDR3 spells CATSRAGREKTQYF. In DNA form, the CDR3 reads TGTGCCACCAGCAGAGCCGGGCGGGAAAAGACCCAGTACTTC.

Remarks on this clonotype: This may stem from a read error, because a much larger clone lies one nucleotide away. This chain joins TRBV11-2 and TRBJ2-7; 13 bases map to TRBD2. V gave up 0 bases and J gave up 6 bases; unmatched junction bases: 8. Germline assignment: CDR1 SGHAT and CDR2 FQNNGV. This CDR3 region has 17 residues. This CDR3 is CASSLDLITSGRGEQYF. The CDR3 nucleotides are TGTGCCAGCAGCTTAGATCTGATCACTAGCGGGAGGGGCGAGCAGTACTTC. Using reference TRBV11-2 and TRBJ2-7 for the parts outside the CDR3, the full variable domain is EAGVAQSPRYKIIEKRQSVAFWCNPISGHATLYWYQQILGQGPKLLIQFQNNGVVDDSQLPKDRFSAERLKGVDSTLKIQPAKLEDSAVYLCASSLDLITSGRGEQYFGPGTRLTVT.

A few counts support this clonotype. V gene TRBV20-1 combines with J gene TRBJ1-2; D remains unclear. The CDR3 totals 13 residues. V lost 5 bases to trimming and J lost 1 base, with 11 bases between them. The V gene's germline CDR1 is DFQATT and CDR2 SNEGSKA (reference sequence). The CDR3 region has the DNA TGCAGTGCTTACAGAGCGAGTAACTATGGCTACACCTTC. Protein: CSAYRASNYGYTF.

The rearrangement links TRBV7-2 to TRBJ2-7; 10 bases are a match to TRBD1. This CDR3 region has 15 residues. The trim removed 1 base at V and 2 bases at J, leaving 2 bases unmatched. The germline CDR1 and CDR2 sequences are SGHTA and FQGNSA. The CDR3 sequence: CASSLEGQGTYEQYF. DNA of the CDR3: TGTGCCAGCAGCTTAGAGGGACAGGGGACCTACGAGCAGTACTTC.

V is TRBV12-3 or TRBV12-4 and J is TRBJ1-2; maybe TRBD1 (6 bases). The CDR3 has 13 residues. Trimming took 5 bases from V and 7 from J, leaving 14 bases between them. This chain's CDR3 is CASSPTWGLGYTF. The CDR3, as DNA: TGTGCCAGCAGTCCCACTTGGGGGCTTGGCTACACCTTC.

This chain uses TRBV7-2 with TRBJ2-1; TRBD2 agrees at 16 bases. This CDR3 comprises 15 residues. Germline V CDR1 and CDR2: SGHTA, FQGNSA. J lost 9 bases, V lost 6 bases, and 5 bases had no gene match. This CDR3 reads CASRAGTSGRVEQFF. The DNA of the CDR3 is TGTGCCAGCAGGGCCGGGACTAGCGGGAGGGTTGAGCAGTTCTTC.

The chain combines TRBV7-9 with TRBJ1-2, with a tentative D call TRBD1 (5 bases). The CDR3 totals 15 residues. V was clipped by 4 bases and J by 1 base, with 13 bases between them. CDR1 SEHNR and CDR2 FQNEAQ come from the germline V gene (reference sequence). CDR3 sequence reads: CASSSATEFNYGYTF. CDR3 in DNA: TGTGCCAGCAGCTCCGCGACAGAATTTAACTATGGCTACACCTTC. Using reference TRBV7-9 and TRBJ1-2 for the parts outside the CDR3, the full variable domain is DTGVSQNPRHKITKRGQNVTFRCDPISEHNRLYWYRQTLGQGPEFLTYFQNEAQLEKSRLLSDRFSAERPKGSFSTLEIQRTEQGDSAMYLCASSSATEFNYGYTFGSGTRLTVV.

The gene calls are TRBV4-2 and TRBJ2-1; tentatively, D is TRBD1 or TRBD2 (6 bases each). Trimming cost V 8 bases and J 2 bases, with 16 bases left between them. The CDR3 is 15 residues long. The germline V gene has CDR1 LGHNA and CDR2 YNFKEQ. This CDR3 reads CASSQTGATYNEQFF. The CDR3 DNA reads as TGTGCCAGCTCCCAGACGGGGGCGACCTACAATGAGCAGTTCTTC.

This clonotype was picked up a small number of times. V and J are TRBV7-2 and TRBJ2-5, with a possible D match to TRBD2 (5 bases). The length of the CDR3 is 15 residues. Trimming pared 1 base from V and 5 bases from J, leaving 14 bases between. Germline V lookup: CDR1 SGHTA, CDR2 FQGNSA. In nucleotides, the CDR3 is TGTGCCAGCAGCTTAGACCACACAGCGGTGGAGACCCAGTACTTC. It specifies CASSLDHTAVETQYF.

V is TRBV12-5 and J is TRBJ2-3; no clear D gene. Germline CDR1 is LGHNT and CDR2 is FRNRAP. The length of the CDR3 is 13 residues. V was shortened by 5 bases and J by 6 bases, with 12 bases between the two germline ends. The DNA of the CDR3 is TGTGCTAGTGGTCCTTCAAACGCGGATACGCAGTATTTT. As protein: CASGPSNADTQYF.

The chain is built from TRBV12-3 or TRBV12-4 and TRBJ2-1; D gene unclear. CDR3 size: 13 residues. V was clipped by 2 bases and J by 7 bases, with 9 bases between them. The chain's CDR3 is CASSLLLVNEQFF. The CDR3, as DNA: TGTGCCAGCAGTTTATTGCTGGTTAATGAGCAGTTCTTC.

There are a few counts of this clonotype. This chain links TRBV20-1 with TRBJ2-7, with 11 bases that match TRBD2. The CDR3 runs to 15 residues. Trimming removed 5 bases from V and 2 bases from J; junction bases left unmatched: 8. Germline V gene sequence: CDR1 DFQATT, CDR2 SNEGSKA (reference sequence). The CDR3 is CSAEWSSGGTYEQYF. DNA of the CDR3: TGCAGTGCTGAGTGGTCTAGCGGGGGGACCTACGAGCAGTACTTC.

V usage is TRBV21-1 and J usage is TRBJ1-2; the table gives TRBD1 as D, unverified against the DNA. TRBV21-1 is flagged as a pseudogene. CDR3 length: 13 amino acids. The CDR3 DNA is TGTGCCAGCGGGGACCGGACCCGCTATGGCTACACCTTC. This encodes CASGDRTRYGYTF.

V usage is TRBV11-2 and J usage is TRBJ1-1; D might be TRBD1 (5 bases). CDR3 length: 16 amino acids. V lost 3 bases to trimming and J lost 1 base, with 15 bases between them. Germline V gives CDR1 SGHAT, CDR2 FQNNGV. The CDR3 here is CASSFPTGVSNTEAFF. The CDR3 DNA is TGTGCCAGCAGCTTCCCTACGGGGGTCTCGAACACTGAAGCTTTCTTT.

This clonotype turned up a few times. The CDR3 bases are TGTGCCAGCAGCTTAGCTGCGGGGGGAAACATTCAGTACTTC. Protein product: CASSLAAGGNIQYF. The V gene is TRBV7-2, the J gene TRBJ2-4, with TRBD2 identical over 8 bases. Unmatched junction bases numbered 1, after V lost 0 bases and J lost 6 bases. Germline V gives CDR1 SGHTA, CDR2 FQGNSA. This CDR3 is 14 amino acids long.